One sample yielded the 5 T cell receptor beta chains listed below, sequenced in a study of identical twins. Each CDR3 protein is one row after TCRdb ran MiXCR on the 5' RACE reads. The table has 350,000 to 450,000 distinct CDR3 sequences, less than 20% seen once. Sequencing used naive T cells sorted from blood. The receptor set was obtained from a man aged 50 to 59 in good health.

The chain combines TRBV7-3 with TRBJ2-2, with no clear D. Deletions cut 4 bases from V and 6 bases from J, with 12 bases between. The CDR3 is made up of 14 amino acids. Germline values: CDR1 SGHTA, CDR2 FQGTGA. The CDR3 DNA reads TGTGCCAGCAGCTCGACACCCCCTTCCGGGGAGCTGTTTTTT. Its translation is CASSSTPPSGELFF.

This clonotype was counted a few times. This rearrangement joins TRBV29-1 to TRBJ2-7; the D call may be TRBD1 or TRBD2 (7 bases each). Trimming left V 7 bases short and J 1 base short, with 17 bases between. The CDR3 is 14 amino acids. Germline CDR1 and CDR2: SQVTM and ANQGSEA. The CDR3 is CSATGEGTSYEQYF. CDR3 in DNA: TGCAGCGCAACAGGGGAGGGAACATCCTACGAGCAGTACTTC.

This chain connects TRBV4-1 to TRBJ2-7; D ambiguous. Per the germline V gene, CDR1 is MGHRA and CDR2 is YSYEKL. The CDR3 consists of 15 residues. Trimming shortened V by 1 base and J by 5 bases, and 15 bases separated the two germline ends. CDR3 amino acids: CASSQVSLSGHEQYF. CDR3 nucleotides: TGCGCCAGCAGCCAAGTGTCTCTGTCTGGCCACGAGCAGTACTTC.

This clonotype was detected ten times or more. The rearrangement uses TRBV20-1 and TRBJ2-7; TRBD1 might be the D (6 bases). CDR1 is DFQATT and CDR2 is SNEGSKA in the germline V gene (reference sequence). V lost 6 bases to trimming and J lost 2 bases, with 17 bases between them. CDR3 size: 14 residues. CDR3 region: CSAERTGFTYEQYF. The DNA of the CDR3 is TGCAGTGCCGAAAGAACAGGGTTCACCTACGAGCAGTACTTC.

The rearrangement joins TRBV28 to TRBJ2-1, with 11 positions matching TRBD2. The CDR3 is 16 residues long. The ends lost 2 bases at V and 7 bases at J; junction bases unmatched: 7. Germline values: CDR1 MDHEN, CDR2 SYDVKM. As DNA, the CDR3 is TGTGCCAGCAGTTTAGCGCGTACTAGCGGGAGAAATGAGCAGTTCTTC. It encodes CASSLARTSGRNEQFF.